These 21 T cell receptor beta chains came from one sample sequenced in a study of shared clonotypes between healthy human individuals. Sequenced by immunoSEQ multiplex PCR; TCRdb stores in-frame clones only, minus some. The sample has around 2,000,000 clones, about 95% seen once. Terminally differentiated effector memory CD45RA+ cells were excluded from the naive CD8 cells, which were CD45RO-negative and positively selected for CCR7. Sequenced: naive CD8+ T cells sorted from blood. These receptors all stem from a man aged 18 to 30 in good health.

This chain joins TRBV6-1 and TRBJ2-3, with D possibly matching TRBD2 (5 bases). The CDR3 is 15 residues long. The V gene lost 6 bases and the J gene lost 2 bases, with 15 bases spanning the gap. CDR1 is MNHNS and CDR2 is SASEGT in the germline V gene. The CDR3 here is CASREPGGLTDTQYF. In DNA form, the CDR3 reads TGTGCCAGCAGGGAGCCGGGCGGGCTCACAGATACGCAGTATTTT.

The V and J genes are TRBV6-5 and TRBJ2-7, with 11 nucleotides matching TRBD1. CDR3 length equals 13 residues. J lost 3 bases, V lost 7 bases, and 2 bases had no gene match. CDR1 is MNHEY, CDR2 SVGAGI, per germline. Written as DNA, the CDR3 is TGTGCCAGCACCGGGACAGGGGGCTACGAGCAGTACTTC. Amino acids: CASTGTGGYEQYF.

This clone has just one count. The rearrangement links TRBV29-1 to TRBJ1-5; possible D gene TRBD1, 5 bases. From germline, CDR1 is SQVTM and CDR2 ANQGSEA. The ends were cut back, 2 bases at V and 4 bases at J, with 9 bases in the middle. There are 13 residues in the CDR3. CDR3 residues: CSVETGENQPQHF. The CDR3 coding sequence is TGCAGCGTTGAAACGGGGGAGAATCAGCCCCAGCATTTT.

This chain links TRBV6-5 with TRBJ1-4; no clear D. Per the germline V gene, CDR1 is MNHEY and CDR2 is SVGAGI. The V end lost 2 bases, the J end lost 4 bases, and 11 bases lay between the germline ends. The length of the CDR3 is 15 residues. The CDR3 sequence is CASSYAGPRNEKLFF. The CDR3 nucleotides are TGTGCCAGCAGTTACGCTGGTCCCCGTAATGAAAAACTGTTTTTT.

The chain uses TRBV9 and TRBJ2-5; either TRBD1 or TRBD2 may fit D (5 bases each). Germline V gene sequence: CDR1 SGDLS, CDR2 YYNGEE. Deletions cut 2 bases from V and 5 bases from J, with 16 bases between. The CDR3 extends over 15 amino acids. CDR3 protein: CASSVAGVEGETQYF. The CDR3 nucleotides are TGTGCCAGCAGCGTCGCTGGGGTCGAGGGGGAGACCCAGTACTTC.

The chain has TRBV29-1 and TRBJ2-7, with 13 bases fitting TRBD2. Germline CDR1 SQVTM, CDR2 ANQGSEA. J gave up 7 bases and V 4 bases, and 1 base lay outside the gene matches. The CDR3 totals 12 residues. In DNA form, the CDR3 reads TGCAGCGTTGGGGGACTAGCGGGGGAGCAGTACTTC. This sequence encodes CSVGGLAGEQYF.

This chain links TRBV6-1 with TRBJ2-7; TRBD2 is a possible D gene (7 bases). CDR1 MNHNS and CDR2 SASEGT come from the germline V gene. Trimming took 4 bases from V and 2 from J, leaving 18 bases between them. This CDR3 is built from 16 residues. CDR3 DNA: TGTGCCAGCAGTGCTTTGGTCGGGGGGCTCCCCTACGAGCAGTACTTC. Protein: CASSALVGGLPYEQYF.

Notes on this clone: This CDR3 is also generated by other DNA sequences in the sample. This sequence joins TRBV7-8 and TRBJ1-1; possibly TRBD1 for D (5 bases). CDR3 length: 14 residues. Germline V gene lookup returns CDR1 SGHVS and CDR2 FQNEAQ. V lost 1 base to trimming and J lost 5 bases, with 11 bases between them. CDR3 sequence: CASSLGGVGTEAFF. The CDR3 nucleotides read TGTGCCAGCAGCTTAGGAGGGGTGGGGACTGAAGCTTTCTTT.

The J gene is TRBJ2-7, the V gene TRBV2; TRBD1 matches 8 bases. The CDR3 covers 14 residues. Unmatched junction bases numbered 9, after V lost 6 bases and J lost 5 bases. Germline-derived CDR1 and CDR2 are SNHLY and FYNNEI. CDR3 in DNA: TGTGCCAGCAGGCCGGGACAGGCTGGCCACGAGCAGTACTTC. Protein product: CASRPGQAGHEQYF.

This chain links TRBV29-1 with TRBJ1-6, with 8 bases identical to TRBD1. Looked up from germline, CDR1 is SQVTM and CDR2 is ANQGSEA. Trimming removed 2 bases from V and 5 bases from J; junction bases left unmatched: 5. This CDR3 contains 15 residues. The CDR3 protein is CSVEYWDRNNSPLHF. CDR3 nucleotides: TGCAGCGTTGAATACTGGGACAGGAATAATTCACCCCTCCACTTT. Based on the CDR3 plus reference TRBV29-1 and TRBJ1-6, the full variable domain is SAVISQKPSRDICQRGTSLTIQCQVDSQVTMMFWYRQQPGQSLTLIATANQGSEATYESGFVIDKFPISRPNLTFSTLTVSNMSPEDSSIYLCSVEYWDRNNSPLHFGNGTRLTVT.

This sequence joins TRBV5-1 and TRBJ2-5; 9 positions match TRBD1. The CDR3 covers 15 residues. Germline lookup yields CDR1 SGHRS and CDR2 YFSETQ. Trimming at V came to 5 bases and at J to 5 bases, leaving 10 bases not matched to a gene. The CDR3 coding sequence is TGCGCCAGCAGTCCGGGACAGGGAGGTAGGGAGACCCAGTACTTC. Translating it yields CASSPGQGGRETQYF. Drawing the rest from reference TRBV5-1 and TRBJ2-5, the complete variable domain is KAGVTQTPRYLIKTRGQQVTLSCSPISGHRSVSWYQQTPGQGLQFLFEYFSETQRNKGNFPGRFSGRQFSNSRSEMNVSTLELGDSALYLCASSPGQGGRETQYFGPGTRLLVL.

With respect to this clone: Other DNA sequences in the same sample also yield this CDR3. The CDR3 DNA reads TGCGCCAGCAGCCAAGGATCCGGCGGCGGCTACGAGCAGTACTTC. Its protein is CASSQGSGGGYEQYF. This chain connects TRBV4-1 to TRBJ2-7; no clear D gene. Trimming removed 1 base from V and 3 bases from J, with 13 bases in between. The CDR3 runs 15 residues. Germline CDR1 reads MGHRA; CDR2 reads YSYEKL.

This clone was seen once. Here the CDR3 reads CASSSPHAPSYEQYF. The CDR3 coding sequence is TGTGCCAGCAGCTCGCCTCATGCCCCTTCCTACGAGCAGTACTTC. The rearrangement joins TRBV7-9 to TRBJ2-7; no firm D call. The CDR3 has 15 amino acids. CDR1 and CDR2 (germline): SEHNR, FQNEAQ (reference sequence). The ends were cut back, 4 bases at V and 1 base at J, with 14 bases in the middle.

This clone has only one observation. The rearrangement uses TRBV27 and TRBJ2-7, with TRBD1 matching 10 bases. V lost 6 bases, J lost 2 bases, and 7 bases stayed unmatched. The CDR3 is 15 amino acids. Germline-derived CDR1 and CDR2 are MNHEY and SMNVEV (reference sequence). The CDR3 reads CASSPPGQGTYEQYF. Written as DNA, the CDR3 is TGTGCCAGCAGCCCCCCGGGACAGGGGACCTACGAGCAGTACTTC.

This clone has a single count. The chain links TRBV6-5 to TRBJ2-1; a weak D match, TRBD2 (5 bases). V was shortened by 1 base and J by 9 bases, with 10 bases between the two germline ends. The CDR3 extends over 13 amino acids. Germline V CDR1 and CDR2: MNHEY, SVGAGI. CDR3 bases: TGTGCCAGCAGTTACTTAACTAGTGGTGAGCAGTTCTTC. The encoded protein is CASSYLTSGEQFF.

This clone was detected a few times. This same CDR3 is encoded by further DNA sequences in the sample. V and J are TRBV4-2 and TRBJ2-7; D perhaps matches TRBD2 (6 bases). This CDR3 is built from 14 residues. Germline lookup yields CDR1 LGHNA and CDR2 YNFKEQ. The germline V and J ends were trimmed by 0 bases and 4 bases, with 10 bases remaining between them. The CDR3 bases are TGTGCCAGCAGCCAAGATGGGACTTCTTACGAGCAGTACTTC. Its translation is CASSQDGTSYEQYF.

This chain connects TRBV5-1 to TRBJ2-7; D could derive from TRBD1 or TRBD2 (5 bases each). Trimming cost V 0 bases and J 1 base, with 11 bases left between them. Germline V lookup: CDR1 SGHRS, CDR2 YFSETQ. The length of the CDR3 is 15 residues. CDR3 bases: TGCGCCAGCAGCTTGGACGGGGCGCGATCCTACGAGCAGTACTTC. This encodes CASSLDGARSYEQYF.

The rearrangement uses TRBV2 and TRBJ1-1, with 10 bases identical to TRBD1. Germline CDR1 SNHLY, CDR2 FYNNEI. CDR3 length equals 14 residues. After removal of 6 bases from V and 5 bases from J, the junction contained 6 bases not matched to a gene. In DNA form, the CDR3 reads TGTGCCAGCAGGCAGACAGGGGGCCTGACTGAAGCTTTCTTT. This gives the protein CASRQTGGLTEAFF.

The chain combines TRBV7-2 with TRBJ1-1; no clear D gene. CDR3 length: 14 amino acids. V was clipped by 1 base and J by 1 base, with 7 bases between them. The germline gives CDR1 SGHTA, CDR2 FQGNSA. The CDR3 region has the DNA TGTGCCAGCAGCTTAGACGGGCCGAACACTGAAGCTTTCTTT. Protein: CASSLDGPNTEAFF.

The chain has TRBV30 and TRBJ1-4, with 7 bases fitting TRBD1. Germline lookup yields CDR1 GTSNPN and CDR2 SVGIG (reference sequence). The trim removed 0 bases at V and 4 bases at J, leaving 8 bases unmatched. The CDR3 length is 16 residues. Written as DNA, the CDR3 is TGTGCCTGGAGTGTAGGGTCGGGACAGCTTAATGAAAAACTGTTTTTT. It translates to CAWSVGSGQLNEKLFF. The entire variable domain, with the rest obtained from reference TRBV30 and TRBJ1-4, is as follows: SQTIHQWPATLVQPVGSPLSLECTVEGTSNPNLYWYRQAAGRGLQLLFYSVGIGQISSEVPQNLSASRPQDRQFILSSKKLLLSDSGFYLCAWSVGSGQLNEKLFFGSGTQLSVL.

This chain uses TRBV13 with TRBJ2-5, with D perhaps matching TRBD1 or TRBD2 (6 bases each). V was shortened by 0 bases and J by 3 bases, with 8 bases between the two germline ends. In germline, CDR1 is PRHDT, CDR2 FYEKMQ (reference sequence). The CDR3 totals 14 residues. CDR3 in DNA: TGTGCCAGCAGCTTAGGCGGGGGCGAAGAGACCCAGTACTTC. Translated, it gives CASSLGGGEETQYF.